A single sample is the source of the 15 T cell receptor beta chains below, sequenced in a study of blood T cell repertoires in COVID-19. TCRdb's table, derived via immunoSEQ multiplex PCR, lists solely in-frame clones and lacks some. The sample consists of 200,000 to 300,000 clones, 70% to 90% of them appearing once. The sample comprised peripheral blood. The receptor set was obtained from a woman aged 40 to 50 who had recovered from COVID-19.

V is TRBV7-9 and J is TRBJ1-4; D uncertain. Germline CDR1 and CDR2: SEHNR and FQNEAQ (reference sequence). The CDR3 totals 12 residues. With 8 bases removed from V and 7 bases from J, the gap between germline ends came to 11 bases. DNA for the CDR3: TGTGCCAGCGTGCGGGGAGGTGAAAAACTGTTTTTT. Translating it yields CASVRGGEKLFF.

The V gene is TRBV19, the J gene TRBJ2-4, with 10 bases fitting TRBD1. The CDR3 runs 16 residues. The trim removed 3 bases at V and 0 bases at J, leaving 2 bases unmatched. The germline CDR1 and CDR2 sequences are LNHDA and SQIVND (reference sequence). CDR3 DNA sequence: TGTGCCAGTAGTATTAGGGACAGGGGAGCCAAAAACATTCAGTACTTC. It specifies CASSIRDRGAKNIQYF.

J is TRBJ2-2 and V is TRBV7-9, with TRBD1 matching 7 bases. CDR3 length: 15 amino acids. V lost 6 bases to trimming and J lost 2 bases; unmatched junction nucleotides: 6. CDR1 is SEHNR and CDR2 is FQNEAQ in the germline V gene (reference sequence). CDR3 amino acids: CASRPGQTNTGELFF. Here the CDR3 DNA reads TGTGCCAGCAGGCCGGGACAGACCAACACCGGGGAGCTGTTTTTT.

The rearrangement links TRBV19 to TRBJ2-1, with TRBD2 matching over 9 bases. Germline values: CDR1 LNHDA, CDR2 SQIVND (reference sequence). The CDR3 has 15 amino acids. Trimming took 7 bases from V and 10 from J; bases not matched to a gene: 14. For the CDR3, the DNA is TGTGCCAGTACCCGGGGGGCGGGAGGGCCACCCGAGCAGTTCTTC. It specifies CASTRGAGGPPEQFF.

CDR3 sequence: CASSPPGVGAFF. Written as DNA, the CDR3 is TGTGCCAGCAGTCCCCCGGGGGTCGGCGCTTTCTTT. V and J are TRBV12-3 or TRBV12-4 and TRBJ1-1, with a weak D call TRBD1 (5 bases). The CDR3 loop spans 12 amino acids. V was cut by 5 bases and J by 11 bases, with 15 bases left in between.

The CDR3 sequence is CASSQGRVGYGYTF. The CDR3 DNA reads as TGCGCCAGCAGCCAAGGCAGGGTGGGGTATGGCTACACCTTC. The J gene is TRBJ1-2, the V gene TRBV4-1, with D perhaps TRBD1 (5 bases). Trimming removed 1 base at V and 5 bases at J, with 11 bases between. This CDR3 has 14 amino acids. Germline assignment: CDR1 MGHRA and CDR2 YSYEKL.

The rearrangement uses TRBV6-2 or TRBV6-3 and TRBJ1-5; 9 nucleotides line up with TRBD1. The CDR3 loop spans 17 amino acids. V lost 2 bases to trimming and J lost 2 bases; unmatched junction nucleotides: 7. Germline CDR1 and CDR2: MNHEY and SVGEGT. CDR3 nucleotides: TGTGCCAGCAGTTACGTAGCGGGACAGGGCGGCAATCAGCCCCAGCATTTT. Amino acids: CASSYVAGQGGNQPQHF.

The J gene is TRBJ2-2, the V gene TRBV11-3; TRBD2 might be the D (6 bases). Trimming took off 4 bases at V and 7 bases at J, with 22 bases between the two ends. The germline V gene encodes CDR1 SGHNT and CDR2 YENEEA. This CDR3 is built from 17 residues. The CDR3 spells CASSSEGAGVEGGELFF. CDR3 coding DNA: TGTGCCAGCAGCTCGGAAGGGGCTGGAGTGGAGGGCGGGGAGCTGTTTTTT.

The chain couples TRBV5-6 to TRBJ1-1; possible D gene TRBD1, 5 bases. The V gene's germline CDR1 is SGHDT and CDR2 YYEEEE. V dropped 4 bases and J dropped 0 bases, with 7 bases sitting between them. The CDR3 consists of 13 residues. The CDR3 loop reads CASSLTVNTEAFF. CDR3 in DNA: TGTGCCAGCAGCCTGACAGTGAACACTGAAGCTTTCTTT. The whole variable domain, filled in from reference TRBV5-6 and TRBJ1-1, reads DAGVTQSPTHLIKTRGQQVTLRCSPKSGHDTVSWYQQALGQGPQFIFQYYEEEERQRGNFPDRFSGHQFPNYSSELNVNALLLGDSALYLCASSLTVNTEAFFGQGTRLTVV.

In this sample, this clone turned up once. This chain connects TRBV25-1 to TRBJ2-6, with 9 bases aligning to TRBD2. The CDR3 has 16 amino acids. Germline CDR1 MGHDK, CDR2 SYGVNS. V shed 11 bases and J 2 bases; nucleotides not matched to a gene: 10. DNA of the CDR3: TGTGCCGCTCGCGGGGGGGCTGGAACTGGGGCCAACGTCCTGACTTTC. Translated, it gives CAARGGAGTGANVLTF.

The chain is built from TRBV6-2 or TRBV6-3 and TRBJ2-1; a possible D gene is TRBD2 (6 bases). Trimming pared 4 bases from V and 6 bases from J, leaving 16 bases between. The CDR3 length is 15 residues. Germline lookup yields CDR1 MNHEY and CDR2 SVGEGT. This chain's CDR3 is CASSSETRVGNEQFF. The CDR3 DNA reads TGTGCCAGCAGTTCCGAGACTAGGGTCGGCAATGAGCAGTTCTTC.

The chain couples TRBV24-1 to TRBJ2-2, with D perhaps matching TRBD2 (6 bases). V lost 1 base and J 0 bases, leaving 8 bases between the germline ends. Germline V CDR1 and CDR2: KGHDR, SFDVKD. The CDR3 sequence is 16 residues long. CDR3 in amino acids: CATSDFGGTNTGELFF. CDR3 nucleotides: TGTGCCACCAGTGATTTCGGGGGAACGAACACCGGGGAGCTGTTTTTT.

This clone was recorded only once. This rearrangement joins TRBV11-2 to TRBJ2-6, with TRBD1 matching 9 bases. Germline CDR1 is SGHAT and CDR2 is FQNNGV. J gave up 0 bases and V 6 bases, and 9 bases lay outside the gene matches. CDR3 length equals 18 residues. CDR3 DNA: TGTGCCAGCAGTGTGGGGGACAGGGTCTCCTCTGGGGCCAACGTCCTGACTTTC. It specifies CASSVGDRVSSGANVLTF. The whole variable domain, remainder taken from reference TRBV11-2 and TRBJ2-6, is EAGVAQSPRYKIIEKRQSVAFWCNPISGHATLYWYQQILGQGPKLLIQFQNNGVVDDSQLPKDRFSAERLKGVDSTLKIQPAKLEDSAVYLCASSVGDRVSSGANVLTFGAGSRLTVL.

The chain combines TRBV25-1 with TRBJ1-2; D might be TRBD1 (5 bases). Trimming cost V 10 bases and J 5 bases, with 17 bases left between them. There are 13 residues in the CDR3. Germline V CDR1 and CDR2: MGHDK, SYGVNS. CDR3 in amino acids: CATLLGPGYGYTF. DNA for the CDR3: TGTGCCACCCTACTGGGGCCTGGGTATGGCTACACCTTC.

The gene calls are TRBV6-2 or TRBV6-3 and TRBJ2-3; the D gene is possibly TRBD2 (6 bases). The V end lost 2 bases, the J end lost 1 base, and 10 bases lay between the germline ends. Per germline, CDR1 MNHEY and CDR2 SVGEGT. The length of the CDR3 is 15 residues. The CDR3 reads CASSYGGMGTDTQYF. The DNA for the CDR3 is TGTGCCAGCAGTTACGGCGGGATGGGCACAGATACGCAGTATTTT.